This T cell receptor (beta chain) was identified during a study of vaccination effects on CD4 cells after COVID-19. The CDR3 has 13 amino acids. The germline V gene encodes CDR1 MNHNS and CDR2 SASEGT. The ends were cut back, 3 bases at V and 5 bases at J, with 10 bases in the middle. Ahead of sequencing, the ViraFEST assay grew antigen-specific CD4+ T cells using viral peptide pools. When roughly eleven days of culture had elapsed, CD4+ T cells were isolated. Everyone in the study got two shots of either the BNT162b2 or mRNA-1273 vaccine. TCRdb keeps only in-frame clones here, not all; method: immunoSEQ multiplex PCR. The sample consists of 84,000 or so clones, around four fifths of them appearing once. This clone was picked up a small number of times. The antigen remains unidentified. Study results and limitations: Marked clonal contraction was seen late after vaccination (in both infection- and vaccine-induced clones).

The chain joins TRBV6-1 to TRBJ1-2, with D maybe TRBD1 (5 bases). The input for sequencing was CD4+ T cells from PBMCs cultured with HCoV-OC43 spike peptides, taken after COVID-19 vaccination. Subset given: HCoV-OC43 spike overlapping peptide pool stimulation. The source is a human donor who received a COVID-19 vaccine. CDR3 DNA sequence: TGTGCCAGCAGTGAGCAGGGACCTTATGGCTACACCTTC. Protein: CASSEQGPYGYTF.